This T cell receptor beta chain comes out of a study of blood T cell repertoires in COVID-19. Study as a whole: Collection of acute and convalescent COVID-19 samples took place in the United States, Italy and Spain. Sources were T cells, B-cell-depleted T cells, or PBMCs; the material itself was cDNA or gDNA.

CDR1 and CDR2 (germline): MDHEN, SYDVKM. The J segment lost 2 bases and the V segment lost 6 bases, leaving 10 bases of the junction unmatched. The CDR3 is 15 residues long. As processed by the authors: Nucleated cell number was recorded as an estimate derived from reference gene primer amplification. Sequencing was performed with immunoSEQ multiplex PCR; in TCRdb, only in-frame clones are kept and a portion is missing. V and J calls plus clone size are reproduced from that table; the DNA served to infer D and trimming. The table lists 80,000 to 100,000 clones, around 75% of them singletons, with around a sixth in the top ten.

The sequenced sample consisted of peripheral blood. This chain connects TRBV28 to TRBJ2-7, with TRBD2 matching over 7 bases. The clonotype originates from a woman older than 75 with active or convalescent COVID-19. The CDR3 here is CASRRREGDTYEQYF. The DNA for the CDR3 is TGTGCCAGCAGACGGAGGGAGGGAGATACCTACGAGCAGTACTTC.